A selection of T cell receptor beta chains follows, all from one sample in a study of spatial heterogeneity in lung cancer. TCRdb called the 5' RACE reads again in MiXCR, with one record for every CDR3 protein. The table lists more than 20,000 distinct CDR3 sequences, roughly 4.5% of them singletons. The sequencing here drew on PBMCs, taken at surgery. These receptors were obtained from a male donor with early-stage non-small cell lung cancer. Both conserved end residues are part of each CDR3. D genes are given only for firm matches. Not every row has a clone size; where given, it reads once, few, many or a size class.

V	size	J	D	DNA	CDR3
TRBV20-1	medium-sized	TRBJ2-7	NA	TGCAGTGCTAGACCCCCGGAGGTCCGGCCCTACGAGCAGTACTTC	CSARPPEVRPYEQYF
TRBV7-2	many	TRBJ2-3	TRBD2	TGTGCCAGCAGCTTGCTAGCGGGGGGGATAGATACGCAGTATTTT	CASSLLAGGIDTQYF
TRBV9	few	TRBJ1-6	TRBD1	TGTGCCAGCAGCGCGGCCCAGGGGGATTCACCCCTCCACTTT	CASSAAQGDSPLHF
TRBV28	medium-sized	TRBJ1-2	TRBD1	TGTGCCAGCTCCGGACAGGGTCATGGCTACACCTTC	CASSGQGHGYTF
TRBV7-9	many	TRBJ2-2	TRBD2	TGTGCCAGCAGCTTAAATAGCGGGAGGGCCGGGGAGCTGTTTTTT	CASSLNSGRAGELFF
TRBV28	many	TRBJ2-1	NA	TGTGCCAGCAGTCTCCTTCTAACGCAGCAGTTCTTC	CASSLLLTQQFF
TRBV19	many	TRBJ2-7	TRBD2	TGTGCCAGTAGTAAGGGACTAGCGACAAGCTCCTACGAGCAGTACTTC	CASSKGLATSSYEQYF
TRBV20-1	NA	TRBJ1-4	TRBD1	TGCAGTGCTAGAAAATTCGGGACAGGGGATGAAAAACTGTTTTTT	CSARKFGTGDEKLFF
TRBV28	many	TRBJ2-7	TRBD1	TGTGCCAGCTCGGGACAGGGGCACTCCTACGAGCAGTACTTC	CASSGQGHSYEQYF
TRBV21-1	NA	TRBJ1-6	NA	TGTGCCAGCAGCAAATTGAGGACGGGCCTCCACTTT	CASSKLRTGLHF
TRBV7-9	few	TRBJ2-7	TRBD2	TGTGCCAGCAGCACCGTGGGGGGGATCGAGCAGTACTTC	CASSTVGGIEQYF
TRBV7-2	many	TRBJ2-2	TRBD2	TGTGCCAGCAGCTTTTTCGGGAGGGCGAGCACCGGGGAGCTGTTTTTT	CASSFFGRASTGELFF
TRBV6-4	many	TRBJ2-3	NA	TGTGCCAGCAGTGATGACCCTAGCCGGGGGACAGATACGCAGTATTTT	CASSDDPSRGTDTQYF
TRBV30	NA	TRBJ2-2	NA	TGTGCCTGGGGGGTGCTACCTAACACCGGGGAGCTGTTTTTT	CAWGVLPNTGELFF
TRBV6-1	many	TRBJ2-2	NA	TGTGCCAGCAGAGTAGATCACACCGGGGAGCTGTTTTTT	CASRVDHTGELFF
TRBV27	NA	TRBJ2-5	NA	TGTGCCAGCAGTCTAGCAGGGGGGGAGACCCAGTACTTC	CASSLAGGETQYF
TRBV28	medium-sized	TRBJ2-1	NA	TGTGCCAGCAGTTTTTCGGCGGGTTCCTACAATGAGCAGTTCTTC	CASSFSAGSYNEQFF
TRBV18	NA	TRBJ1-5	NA	TGTGCCAGCTCACCAGGGGGCAGTAGCAATCAGCCCCAGCATTTT	CASSPGGSSNQPQHF
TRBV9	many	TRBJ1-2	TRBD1	TGTGCCAGCAGGGACAGGGGAAGCGGCTACACCTTC	CASRDRGSGYTF
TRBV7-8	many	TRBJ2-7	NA	TGTGCCAGCAGCTTAGCGGGGAGTGAGCAGTACTTC	CASSLAGSEQYF
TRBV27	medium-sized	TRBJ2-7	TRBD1	TGTGCCAGCAGGTCGGACAGGGTGGGCGAGCAGTACTTC	CASRSDRVGEQYF
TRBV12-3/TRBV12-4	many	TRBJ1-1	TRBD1	TGTGCCACCCACAACTTTCCGGGACAGGGGAGCACTGAAGCTTTCTTT	CATHNFPGQGSTEAFF
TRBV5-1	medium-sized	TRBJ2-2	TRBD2	TGCGCCAGCAGTTTTCTAGCGGGAGTTGCCGGGGAGCTGTTTTTT	CASSFLAGVAGELFF
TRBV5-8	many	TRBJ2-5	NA	TGTGCCAGCAGCGTTGTGAGGGCACGCGGGACCCAGTACTTC	CASSVVRARGTQYF
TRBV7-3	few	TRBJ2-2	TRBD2	TGTGCCAGCAGTCCTTCCGGGACTAGGGACACCGGGGAGCTGTTTTTT	CASSPSGTRDTGELFF
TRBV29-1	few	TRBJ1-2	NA	TGCAGCGCTGAAGTTGGACGGACCCCAGGCTACACCTTC	CSAEVGRTPGYTF
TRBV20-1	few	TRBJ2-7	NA	TGCAGTGCCCGCCCGGGAGATCAAGAAGTCCACGAGCAGTACTTC	CSARPGDQEVHEQYF
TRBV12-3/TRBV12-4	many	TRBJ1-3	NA	TGTGCCAGCAGTTTACCCCCGGATGGAAACACCATATATTTT	CASSLPPDGNTIYF
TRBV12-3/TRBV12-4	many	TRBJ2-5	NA	TGTGCCAGCAGTTTCGCCCAAGAGACCCAGTACTTC	CASSFAQETQYF
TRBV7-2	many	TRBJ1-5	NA	TGTGCCAGCAGCTCCGAAATTTACCAGCCCCAGCATTTT	CASSSEIYQPQHF
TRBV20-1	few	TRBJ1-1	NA	TGCAGTGCTTCCACGACAGATTACACTGAAGCTTTCTTT	CSASTTDYTEAFF
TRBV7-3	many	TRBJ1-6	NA	TGTGCCAGCAGCTTAACGCGTGACGCTGGAAATTCACCCCTCCACTTT	CASSLTRDAGNSPLHF
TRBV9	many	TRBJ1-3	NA	TGTGCCAGCAGCGTAGAGGGGGGAACGGGAAACACCATATATTTT	CASSVEGGTGNTIYF
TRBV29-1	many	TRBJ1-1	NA	TGCAGCGTTGTTGCGAACACTGAAGCTTTCTTT	CSVVANTEAFF
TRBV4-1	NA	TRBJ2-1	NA	TGCGCCAGCAGCCCCGGAGTCATAGCGGCCAAGGGGCCCAATGAGCAGTTCTTC	CASSPGVIAAKGPNEQFF
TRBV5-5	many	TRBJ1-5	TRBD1	TGTGCCAGCAGCTTGGAGGAGACAGGGGGATCAAATCAGCCCCAGCATTTT	CASSLEETGGSNQPQHF
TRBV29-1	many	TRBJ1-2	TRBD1	TGCAGCGTTGAAAGTGCCCGGGAGGGGGCAGAAGGCTACACCTTC	CSVESAREGAEGYTF
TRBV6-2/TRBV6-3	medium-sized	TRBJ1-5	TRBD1	TGTGCCAGCAAACAGGGACAGGGGGAACTTCAGCCCCAGCATTTT	CASKQGQGELQPQHF
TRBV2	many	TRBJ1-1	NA	TGTGCCAGCAGACCCCGGGACGGGGGCACTGAAGCTTTCTTT	CASRPRDGGTEAFF
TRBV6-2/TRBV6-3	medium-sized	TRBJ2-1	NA	TGTGCCAGCAGTTCGAGCCCCCTCGGAAAGTTCTTC	CASSSSPLGKFF
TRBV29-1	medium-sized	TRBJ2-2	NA	TGCAGCGTTGAAAATTCCGTTCTCAACACCGGGGAGCTGTTTTTT	CSVENSVLNTGELFF
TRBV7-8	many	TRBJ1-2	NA	TGTGCCAGCAGTCAGGCGGGGGGAAATGGCTACACCTTC	CASSQAGGNGYTF
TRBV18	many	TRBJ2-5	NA	TGTGCCAGCTCCCCGGGCCAGGAGACCCAGTACTTC	CASSPGQETQYF